Shown below are 15 T cell receptor beta chains from a single sample sequenced in a study of post-analysis software for immune sequencing data. The library was made from cDNA and included unique molecular identifiers. TCRdb reprocessed the PCR reads with MiXCR, giving one entry per CDR3 protein. The sample yields 350,000 to 450,000 distinct CDR3 sequences, 30% to 45% seen once. Findings of the study overall: TRBV segments more frequent in patients than in controls numbered roughly 5 and included TRBV5-6, TRBV5-1 and TRBV20-1.

Antigen specificity for these receptors is unknown. Sequencing input: blood. Every receptor here comes from a girl aged 5-17 years with multiple sclerosis.

V and J are TRBV5-1 and TRBJ2-7; possibly TRBD1 or TRBD2 for D (6 bases each). CDR1 SGHRS and CDR2 YFSETQ come from the germline V gene. Trimming took 1 base from V and 2 from J, leaving 10 bases between them. There are 14 residues in the CDR3. The CDR3 DNA reads as TGCGCCAGCAGCTTGTCGGAGGGGGCCTACGAGCAGTACTTC. Protein product: CASSLSEGAYEQYF. The full variable domain, completed using reference TRBV5-1 and TRBJ2-7, is KAGVTQTPRYLIKTRGQQVTLSCSPISGHRSVSWYQQTPGQGLQFLFEYFSETQRNKGNFPGRFSGRQFSNSRSEMNVSTLELGDSALYLCASSLSEGAYEQYFGPGTRLTVT.

The rearrangement uses TRBV20-1 and TRBJ2-3; D is perhaps TRBD2 (6 bases). Trimming shortened V by 4 bases and J by 4 bases, and 12 bases separated the two germline ends. The germline CDR1 and CDR2 sequences are DFQATT and SNEGSKA (reference sequence). This CDR3 is built from 13 residues. Written as DNA, the CDR3 is TGCAGTGCTACTAGCGATGGCGCAGATACGCAGTATTTT. Encoded protein: CSATSDGADTQYF.

V gene TRBV4-3 combines with J gene TRBJ2-2, with 9 bases matching TRBD2. The J segment lost 6 bases and the V segment lost 3 bases, leaving 8 bases of the junction unmatched. The CDR3 spans 16 residues. CDR1 is LGHNA and CDR2 is YSLEER in the germline V gene. The CDR3 DNA is TGCGCCAGCAGCCACTTGGGACTAGCCGGACCCGGGGAGCTGTTTTTT. This gives the protein CASSHLGLAGPGELFF.

This clonotype was counted between two and nine times. The V call is TRBV3-1, the J call TRBJ2-1, with a tentative D call TRBD2 (5 bases). This CDR3 spans 15 amino acids. V dropped 4 bases and J dropped 8 bases, with 18 bases sitting between them. Germline V lookup: CDR1 LGHDT, CDR2 YNNKEL (reference sequence). CDR3 in DNA: TGTGCCAGCAGCCCCCGAGGATTGGCGGGCGATGAGCAGTTCTTC. Its protein is CASSPRGLAGDEQFF.

CDR3 nucleotides: TGCGCCAGCAGCTTGGGTTCGCTAGCGGAAGAGACCCAGTACTTC. It is translated as CASSLGSLAEETQYF. The chain couples TRBV5-1 to TRBJ2-5, with 7 bases lining up with TRBD2. V lost 0 bases, J lost 3 bases, and 5 bases stayed unmatched. The V gene's germline CDR1 is SGHRS and CDR2 YFSETQ. The CDR3 consists of 15 residues.

This clonotype was detected a few times. The chain uses TRBV7-6 and TRBJ2-3; D is possibly TRBD2 (5 bases). CDR3 length: 15 residues. CDR1 is SGHVS, CDR2 FNYEAQ, per germline. With 5 bases removed from V and 4 bases from J, the gap between germline ends came to 16 bases. CDR3: CASSRRGERPDTQYF. The DNA for the CDR3 is TGTGCCAGCAGCCGCCGGGGAGAAAGGCCAGATACGCAGTATTTT.

This clonotype was observed a handful of times. The chain links TRBV27 to TRBJ2-7; D not resolved. The CDR3 has 14 amino acids. Trimming shortened V by 4 bases and J by 1 base, and 11 bases separated the two germline ends. CDR1 MNHEY and CDR2 SMNVEV come from the germline V gene (reference sequence). The CDR3 DNA reads TGTGCCAGCAGTTGGAGCTCTCCATCCTACGAGCAGTACTTC. Protein product: CASSWSSPSYEQYF.

This chain uses TRBV10-3 with TRBJ2-1; unclear D gene. The V gene lost 4 bases and the J gene lost 5 bases, with 9 bases spanning the gap. The CDR3 extends over 13 amino acids. Germline V gene sequence: CDR1 ENHRY, CDR2 SYGVKD. The CDR3, as DNA: TGTGCCATCAGTGTACAGAGCAACAATGAGCAGTTCTTC. Its translation: CAISVQSNNEQFF.

This clonotype was observed a handful of times. The gene calls are TRBV20-1 and TRBJ2-5, with D hard to call. CDR1 and CDR2 from the germline V gene are DFQATT and SNEGSKA (reference sequence). V gave up 5 bases and J gave up 1 base, with 23 bases separating them. This CDR3 is 17 amino acids long. The CDR3: CSADRHAPLRSQETQYF. CDR3 in DNA: TGCAGTGCTGACCGACACGCACCTCTAAGGTCCCAAGAGACCCAGTACTTC.

J is TRBJ2-1 and V is TRBV7-6, with D possibly matching TRBD2 (6 bases). The CDR3 extends over 15 amino acids. The V gene's germline CDR1 is SGHVS and CDR2 FNYEAQ. V shed 5 bases and J shed 5 bases, with 16 bases lying between them. The CDR3: CASSLGSGQNNEQFF. In DNA form, the CDR3 reads TGTGCCAGCAGCCTGGGTAGCGGACAAAACAATGAGCAGTTCTTC.

The rearrangement uses TRBV7-9 and TRBJ2-7, with 13 bases lining up with TRBD2. Germline CDR1 is SEHNR and CDR2 is FQNEAQ (reference sequence). The trim removed 4 bases at V and 4 bases at J, leaving 10 bases unmatched. The CDR3 has 17 residues. CDR3 residues: CASSSSLRTSGGYEQYF. In nucleotides, the CDR3 is TGTGCCAGCAGCTCCTCCCTCAGGACTAGCGGGGGATACGAGCAGTACTTC. Filled out from reference TRBV7-9 and TRBJ2-7, the complete variable domain reads DTGVSQNPRHKITKRGQNVTFRCDPISEHNRLYWYRQTLGQGPEFLTYFQNEAQLEKSRLLSDRFSAERPKGSFSTLEIQRTEQGDSAMYLCASSSSLRTSGGYEQYFGPGTRLTVT.

V usage is TRBV27 and J usage is TRBJ1-1, with 8 positions matching TRBD1. Germline V CDR1 and CDR2: MNHEY, SMNVEV (reference sequence). With 4 bases clipped from V and 2 bases from J, the junction kept 6 bases outside the gene matches. This CDR3 contains 15 residues. The DNA of the CDR3 is TGTGCCAGCAGTTCAAAGACAGGGGCAAACACTGAAGCTTTCTTT. As protein: CASSSKTGANTEAFF.

V usage is TRBV20-1 and J usage is TRBJ2-7; D might be TRBD1 or TRBD2, each matching 5 bases. V was clipped by 5 bases and J by 0 bases, with 20 bases between them. The germline V gene encodes CDR1 DFQATT and CDR2 SNEGSKA (reference sequence). The CDR3 loop spans 16 amino acids. This CDR3 reads CSAEGRRGSFSYEQYF. The DNA of the CDR3 is TGCAGTGCTGAGGGGCGGCGCGGTTCCTTCTCCTACGAGCAGTACTTC.

This clonotype was observed a few times. The chain employs TRBV12-3 or TRBV12-4 and TRBJ2-3, with D possibly being TRBD1 (6 bases). Trimming cost V 4 bases and J 5 bases, with 7 bases left between them. This CDR3 has 12 residues. For the CDR3, the DNA is TGTGCCAGCAGTTCACAGGGAGATACGCAGTATTTT. Its protein is CASSSQGDTQYF.

This chain uses TRBV4-1 with TRBJ1-1; no clear D gene. V lost 4 bases to trimming and J lost 5 bases, with 11 bases between them. The germline CDR1 and CDR2 sequences are MGHRA and YSYEKL. This CDR3 comprises 13 residues. This chain's CDR3 is CASSPLPGTEAFF. CDR3 bases: TGCGCCAGCAGCCCCCTTCCGGGGACTGAAGCTTTCTTT.